This TCR beta chain was identified in a study of cytomegalovirus exposure and HLA in healthy donors. Study results and limitations: Reports credit the classifier with highly specific, highly sensitive diagnosis of cytomegalovirus status. It is likely that the observed cluster of highly shared sequence variants was a sequencing artifact. In a later analysis, the majority of CMV-associated beta chains seemingly showed HLA restriction.

Of note for this clone: No antigen is known for it.

Healthy bone marrow donors made up the donors. It was with 60 Vbeta and 13 Jbeta primers that the PCR ran. Some clones are missing from TCRdb's copy, which holds only in-frame ones; the method was immunoSEQ multiplex PCR. This repertoire shows around 100,000 clones, about four fifths found once; its top ten account for 1.9%. V dropped 4 bases and J dropped 4 bases, with 17 bases sitting between them. The CDR3 contains 15 residues. The V gene's germline CDR1 is SGHRS and CDR2 YFSETQ. This TCR derives from a woman between 35 and 50 years old in good health and CMV-seronegative. The specimen sequenced was PBMCs. The chain combines TRBV5-1 with TRBJ1-1; D gene unclear. Here the CDR3 DNA reads TGCGCCAGCAGCGACCGTCCGTCCCGAGGCACTGAAGCTTTCTTT. It codes for CASSDRPSRGTEAFF.